The 27 T cell receptor beta chains in this list originate from one sample, sequenced in a study of OX40 agonist ivuxolimab in advanced cancers. The protocol was immunoSEQ multiplex PCR, while the TCRdb copy is restricted to in-frame clones and leaves out a portion. The table shows roughly 70,000 clones, with 88% occurring only once. The starting material was CD4+ or CD8+ T cells sorted from blood, obtained in a trial of the OX40 agonist ivuxolimab. These TCRs come from an adult with an advanced solid tumor such as melanoma, head and neck, liver or kidney cancer.

The rearrangement joins TRBV28 to TRBJ1-6; D not certain. Trimming left V 2 bases short and J 11 bases short, with 4 bases between. This CDR3 region has 11 residues. Germline V gene data show CDR1 as MDHEN and CDR2 as SYDVKM. CDR3 sequence (DNA): TGTGCCAGCAGTTTAGGTCCACCCCTCCACTTT. Translated: CASSLGPPLHF.

The gene calls are TRBV19 and TRBJ2-7; 7 nucleotides align to TRBD1. This CDR3 is 15 amino acids long. Germline V CDR1 and CDR2: LNHDA, SQIVND (reference sequence). Unmatched junction bases numbered 13, after V lost 5 bases and J lost 6 bases. The CDR3 bases are TGTGCCAGTAGTTGGTCGGGACAGCAAAGAGGCGAGCAGTACTTC. This gives the protein CASSWSGQQRGEQYF.

This clone was detected once. V gene TRBV6-5 combines with J gene TRBJ2-2; TRBD1 agrees at 7 bases. The CDR3 spans 15 residues. Per the germline V gene, CDR1 is MNHEY and CDR2 is SVGAGI. V lost 7 bases to trimming and J lost 0 bases; unmatched junction nucleotides: 5. CDR3 amino acids: CASKQGIANTGELFF. The DNA for the CDR3 is TGTGCCAGCAAACAGGGGATAGCGAACACCGGGGAGCTGTTTTTT.

V usage is TRBV10-2 and J usage is TRBJ1-2; D not certain. CDR3 length: 11 amino acids. Trimming left V 4 bases short and J 3 bases short, with 3 bases between. Germline lookup yields CDR1 WSHSY and CDR2 SAAADI. Here the CDR3 reads CASSADYGYTF. CDR3 coding DNA: TGCGCCAGCAGTGCGGACTATGGCTACACCTTC.

The chain uses TRBV27 and TRBJ1-5; 7 positions agree with TRBD1. This CDR3 comprises 13 residues. J gave up 9 bases and V 7 bases, and 9 bases lay outside the gene matches. Germline V gene sequence: CDR1 MNHEY, CDR2 SMNVEV (reference sequence). CDR3 sequence reads: CASTNAQGGPQHF. The CDR3 bases are TGTGCCAGCACGAATGCCCAGGGGGGGCCCCAGCATTTT.

A remark on this clone: Different DNA sequences within this sample yield the same CDR3. The genes are TRBV4-2 and TRBJ1-2; D possibly corresponds to TRBD1 (6 bases). The CDR3 covers 14 residues. CDR1 is LGHNA and CDR2 is YNFKEQ in the germline V gene. Between the trimmed V and J ends, which lost 0 bases and 4 bases, there was a span of 9 bases. The CDR3 DNA reads TGTGCCAGCAGCCAAGACAGGGGAACCTATGGCTACACCTTC. Translated, it gives CASSQDRGTYGYTF.

The chain joins TRBV30 to TRBJ2-1; TRBD2 matches at 10 bases. The V gene's germline CDR1 is GTSNPN and CDR2 SVGIG (reference sequence). The junction had 4 bases not matched to a gene; V was cut back by 8 bases and J by 0 bases. CDR3 length equals 14 residues. CDR3 protein: CAQLAGVSYNEQFF. The CDR3 nucleotides read TGTGCCCAGCTAGCGGGAGTCTCCTACAATGAGCAGTTCTTC.

The rearrangement uses TRBV19 and TRBJ2-1; TRBD1 matches at 10 bases. The length of the CDR3 is 14 residues. V dropped 7 bases and J dropped 8; count of bases not matched to a gene: 8. The germline gives CDR1 LNHDA, CDR2 SQIVND (reference sequence). CDR3 nucleotides: TGTGCCAGTACCCGGACAGGGGGGAGGTATGAGCAGTTCTTC. Protein product: CASTRTGGRYEQFF.

The rearrangement uses TRBV6-6 and TRBJ1-6; D is uncertain. The CDR3 contains 12 residues. V shed 5 bases and J shed 6 bases, with 5 bases lying between them. Germline values: CDR1 MNHNY, CDR2 SVGAGI (reference sequence). In DNA form, the CDR3 reads TGTGCCAGCAGTAGGGTTAATTCACCCCTCCACTTT. Protein: CASSRVNSPLHF.

This chain joins TRBV5-4 and TRBJ2-1, with 9 bases identical to TRBD2. V shed 1 base, J shed 2 bases, and the junction held 1 base outside the gene matches. The germline V gene encodes CDR1 SGHNT and CDR2 YYREEE (reference sequence). The CDR3 has 15 amino acids. CDR3 sequence (DNA): TGTGCCAGCAGCTTGCCTAGCGGGGCCTACAATGAGCAGTTCTTC. Translating it yields CASSLPSGAYNEQFF. The whole variable domain, remainder taken from reference TRBV5-4 and TRBJ2-1, is ETGVTQSPTHLIKTRGQQVTLRCSSQSGHNTVSWYQQALGQGPQFIFQYYREEENGRGNFPPRFSGLQFPNYSSELNVNALELDDSALYLCASSLPSGAYNEQFFGPGTRLTVL.

The V gene is TRBV2, the J gene TRBJ1-3; a possible D gene is TRBD1 (5 bases). V was clipped by 7 bases and J by 3 bases, with 13 bases between them. CDR3 length equals 14 residues. CDR1 and CDR2 (germline): SNHLY, FYNNEI. DNA for the CDR3: TGTGCCAGCACAGGGCAAATCTATGGAAACACCATATATTTT. Protein sequence: CASTGQIYGNTIYF.

The rearrangement joins TRBV4-1 to TRBJ2-2, with TRBD2 identical over 8 bases. Per the germline V gene, CDR1 is MGHRA and CDR2 is YSYEKL. This CDR3 has 17 amino acids. V lost 0 bases and J lost 7; bases outside the gene matches: 10. Written as DNA, the CDR3 is TGCGCCAGCAGCCAAGAGTCCACTAGCGGAGCTAACGGGGAGCTGTTTTTT. Residues: CASSQESTSGANGELFF.

The gene calls are TRBV6-1 and TRBJ2-1; D may correspond to TRBD1 or TRBD2 (7 bases each). Trimming cost V 6 bases and J 4 bases, with 16 bases left between them. This CDR3 comprises 15 residues. CDR1 is MNHNS, CDR2 SASEGT, per germline. The DNA of the CDR3 is TGTGCCAGCAGCACAGGGGAGGGATTTTACAATGAGCAGTTCTTC. Amino acid sequence: CASSTGEGFYNEQFF.

This chain connects TRBV6-6 to TRBJ2-2; D gene uncertain. The germline V gene encodes CDR1 MNHNY and CDR2 SVGAGI (reference sequence). The V end was cut by 3 bases, the J end by 0 bases, with 11 bases between. CDR3 size: 16 residues. For the CDR3, the DNA is TGTGCCAGCAGTTATCTAGGCAGTACGAACACCGGGGAGCTGTTTTTT. Protein: CASSYLGSTNTGELFF.

This clone showed up just a few times. The CDR3 DNA sequence: TGTGCCAGCAGCCCGGGACTAGGGGACGAGCAGTACTTC. Translation: CASSPGLGDEQYF. V is TRBV7-3 and J is TRBJ2-7, with 8 bases identical to TRBD2. CDR1 SGHTA and CDR2 FQGTGA come from the germline V gene. The CDR3 runs 13 residues. V lost 5 bases, J lost 5 bases, and 5 bases stayed unmatched.

This chain connects TRBV6-1 to TRBJ1-1; D is ambiguous. Per the germline V gene, CDR1 is MNHNS and CDR2 is SASEGT. The CDR3 is made up of 15 amino acids. V was trimmed by 6 bases and J by 0 bases, leaving 14 bases between them. CDR3 amino acids: CASSFLHAMNTEAFF. CDR3 in DNA: TGTGCCAGCAGCTTTCTACATGCAATGAACACTGAAGCTTTCTTT.

The CDR3 region is CASKRDLNTGELFF. The CDR3, as DNA: TGTGCCAGCAAGCGGGATCTGAACACCGGGGAGCTGTTTTTT. The rearrangement joins TRBV28 to TRBJ2-2; 7 bases line up with TRBD2. The V gene's germline CDR1 is MDHEN and CDR2 SYDVKM. Losses at the gene ends were 7 bases for V and 1 base for J; bases not matched to a gene: 3. The CDR3 sequence is 14 residues long.

The chain employs TRBV7-2 and TRBJ2-7; no clear D. Trimming stripped 0 bases from V and 7 bases from J, with 13 bases between. The germline V gene encodes CDR1 SGHTA and CDR2 FQGNSA. The CDR3 runs 14 residues. DNA for the CDR3: TGTGCCAGCAGCTTAGCGCATACTGTGGGGGAGCAGTACTTC. This sequence encodes CASSLAHTVGEQYF.

V and J are TRBV5-1 and TRBJ2-2, with D unclear. V lost 1 base to trimming and J lost 8 bases, with 12 bases between them. The V gene's germline CDR1 is SGHRS and CDR2 YFSETQ. The CDR3 contains 14 residues. The CDR3 bases are TGCGCCAGCAGCTTGAGCCTAAATTCTGGGGAGCTGTTTTTT. Translating gives CASSLSLNSGELFF.

This clone was observed a few times. The chain uses TRBV2 and TRBJ2-1, with D unclear. CDR3 length equals 11 residues. Trimming took off 8 bases at V and 6 bases at J, with 8 bases between the two ends. Germline V gene lookup returns CDR1 SNHLY and CDR2 FYNNEI. DNA for the CDR3: TGTGCCAGCCGGACGGTCAATGAGCAGTTCTTC. It specifies CASRTVNEQFF.

The V gene is TRBV15, the J gene TRBJ2-7; 10 nucleotides agree with TRBD2. CDR1 is LNHNV, CDR2 YYDKDF, per germline (reference sequence). This CDR3 region has 15 residues. V lost 1 base to trimming and J lost 0 bases; unmatched junction nucleotides: 0. The DNA of the CDR3 is TGTGCCACCAGCAGAGTAGCGGGAGGCTCCTACGAGCAGTACTTC. This translates into CATSRVAGGSYEQYF.

V is TRBV7-9 and J is TRBJ1-2, with D possibly being TRBD1 (5 bases). The germline CDR1 and CDR2 sequences are SEHNR and FQNEAQ (reference sequence). The CDR3 length is 13 residues. V gave up 4 bases and J gave up 7 bases, with 13 bases separating them. The CDR3 reads CASSSAYQGGYTF. CDR3 DNA sequence: TGTGCCAGCAGCTCAGCGTACCAGGGTGGCTACACCTTC.

V and J are TRBV28 and TRBJ1-1; tentative D call: TRBD1 (5 bases). Trimming removed 6 bases at V and 2 bases at J, with 10 bases between. Germline V gives CDR1 MDHEN, CDR2 SYDVKM. The length of the CDR3 is 13 residues. CDR3 sequence (DNA): TGTGCCAGCAGCCCGGGACTTAACACTGAAGCTTTCTTT. Translating gives CASSPGLNTEAFF.

V gene TRBV7-9 combines with J gene TRBJ2-7; TRBD1 aligns across 9 bases. In germline, CDR1 is SEHNR, CDR2 FQNEAQ (reference sequence). V shed 4 bases, J shed 6 bases, and the junction held 7 bases outside the gene matches. The CDR3 covers 14 residues. CDR3 sequence reads: CASSSYRGHFEQYF. The CDR3 bases are TGTGCCAGCAGCTCCTACAGGGGGCATTTCGAGCAGTACTTC.

The gene calls are TRBV7-6 and TRBJ2-1; tentative D call: TRBD1 (5 bases). The V gene lost 4 bases and the J gene lost 2 bases, with 21 bases spanning the gap. The CDR3 contains 18 residues. Germline assignment: CDR1 SGHVS and CDR2 FNYEAQ. CDR3 sequence: CASSWAGQGLQAYNEQFF. The CDR3 region has the DNA TGTGCCAGCAGCTGGGCAGGGCAGGGCCTACAGGCCTACAATGAGCAGTTCTTC.

The chain recombines TRBV19 with TRBJ2-1; 10 bases are a match to TRBD2. The CDR3 runs 13 residues. Trimming at V came to 5 bases and at J to 7 bases, leaving 2 bases not matched to a gene. Germline CDR1 reads LNHDA; CDR2 reads SQIVND (reference sequence). This CDR3 reads CASSSSGSNEQFF. The CDR3 nucleotides are TGTGCCAGTAGTTCTAGCGGGAGTAATGAGCAGTTCTTC.

The chain uses TRBV19 and TRBJ1-2; D gene uncertain. The CDR3 runs 13 residues. Trimming shortened V by 5 bases and J by 4 bases, and 11 bases separated the two germline ends. CDR1 and CDR2 (germline): LNHDA, SQIVND (reference sequence). The CDR3 DNA sequence: TGTGCCAGTAGTGAGGTTGGTGTCTATGGCTACACCTTC. Residues: CASSEVGVYGYTF.